These T cell receptor beta chains were read from a single sample in a study of CD8 T cells in ankylosing spondylitis. One entry per CDR3 protein results from TCRdb running MiXCR on the 5' RACE reads. In the table there are 250,000 or so distinct CDR3 sequences, around 25% of which are singletons. Specimen: blood, either unsorted or a sorted T cell fraction (not recorded which). These receptors originate from a male donor with ankylosing spondylitis or in good health (not recorded which). Both conserved end residues are part of each CDR3. The D gene is left open where the match is weak. For some rows the clone size is stated as once, few or many, or as a class when expanded; others skip it.

clone_size,d_call,v_call,j_call,cdr3_nt,cdr3_aa
NA,NA,TRBV28,TRBJ2-7,TGTGCCAGCAGTTTATATCGGCGCGACTCCTACGAGCAGTACTTC,CASSLYRRDSYEQYF
NA,NA,TRBV12-3/TRBV12-4,TRBJ2-1,TGTGCCAGCACCTTCTCCGTGGAGGACCCGTTCTTC,CASTFSVEDPFF
NA,TRBD2,TRBV20-1,TRBJ2-3,TGCAGTGCTAGAGGGATGGCGGGGGGCCACACAGATACGCAGTATTTT,CSARGMAGGHTDTQYF
few,TRBD1,TRBV6-1,TRBJ2-3,TGTGCCAGCGGTGACAGGGGGGTGACAGATACGCAGTATTTT,CASGDRGVTDTQYF
NA,NA,TRBV20-1,TRBJ2-1,TGCAGTGCTTTCGGTGATGAGCAGTTCTTC,CSAFGDEQFF
once,TRBD1,TRBV20-1,TRBJ2-7,TGCAGTGCTTCAACACCGGGACAGGCGTACGAGCAGTACTTC,CSASTPGQAYEQYF
few,NA,TRBV29-1,TRBJ1-4,TGCAGCGTTGACCTTGCAACTAATGAAAAACTGTTTTTT,CSVDLATNEKLFF
few,NA,TRBV12-3/TRBV12-4,TRBJ2-4,TGTGCCAGCAGTTTCTTGGTCGGCCGGGCAAAAAACATTCAGTACTTC,CASSFLVGRAKNIQYF
NA,TRBD2,TRBV20-1,TRBJ2-2,TGCAGTGCTCGGCCGCCCCAAGACAGGGAAGCGGGGGGCACCGGGGAGCTGTTTTTT,CSARPPQDREAGGTGELFF
many,NA,TRBV20-1,TRBJ1-5,TGCAGTGCTAGGAGAGACGTCCAGCCCCAGCATTTT,CSARRDVQPQHF
once,NA,TRBV5-6,TRBJ2-7,TGTGCCAGCAGTTCTCCCGGGGGGCTTCTTTACGAGCAGTACTTC,CASSSPGGLLYEQYF
NA,TRBD2,TRBV28,TRBJ2-2,TGTGCCAGCAGAACTAGCGGGGGTCTCCTTAGGGAGCTGTTTTTT,CASRTSGGLLRELFF
few,TRBD1,TRBV9,TRBJ2-7,TGTGCCAGCAGCGTAGGACAGGGGCACTCTTACGAGCAGTACTTC,CASSVGQGHSYEQYF
few,NA,TRBV12-3/TRBV12-4,TRBJ2-7,TGTGCCAGCAGTTTTGGCAGAAGCTCCTACGAGCAGTACTTC,CASSFGRSSYEQYF
few,NA,TRBV24-1,TRBJ2-1,TGTGCCACCAGTGATGCCCCGCCGCGAGACAATGAGCAGTTCTTC,CATSDAPPRDNEQFF
NA,NA,TRBV20-1,TRBJ2-3,TGCAGTGCCACGCAAAAGACAGATACGCAGTATTTT,CSATQKTDTQYF
few,NA,TRBV12-3/TRBV12-4,TRBJ2-5,TGTGCCAGCCGTAGGGAGGCCGGTGAGACCCAGTACTTC,CASRREAGETQYF
few,NA,TRBV20-1,TRBJ2-3,TGCAGTGCTACCCGGGACCCCGTGTCGGCTGATACGCAGTATTTT,CSATRDPVSADTQYF
NA,NA,TRBV6-5,TRBJ2-7,TGTGCCAGCACCCTCAGGGACACCCCTCCCTACGAGCAGTACTTC,CASTLRDTPPYEQYF
many,NA,TRBV24-1,TRBJ2-1,TGTGCCACCAGTGATACCCGACGAAAGAATGAGCAGTTCTTC,CATSDTRRKNEQFF
NA,NA,TRBV6-5,TRBJ2-7,TGTGCCAGCAGTTACTCGGCCAGGCGTATTTCCTACGAGCAGTACTTC,CASSYSARRISYEQYF
many,NA,TRBV7-9,TRBJ2-5,TGTGCCAGCAGCTTAGACAATGCCCGGGAGACCCAGTACTTC,CASSLDNARETQYF
few,NA,TRBV12-3/TRBV12-4,TRBJ1-1,TGTGCCAGCAGTTTATCGGGGACTGAAGCTTTCTTT,CASSLSGTEAFF
few,TRBD1,TRBV24-1,TRBJ2-1,TGTGCCACCAGTGGGTTACAGGGGCTCGGGAATGAGCAGTTCTTC,CATSGLQGLGNEQFF
few,NA,TRBV12-3/TRBV12-4,TRBJ1-2,TGTGCCAGCAGTGAACAGGGTACTAATGGCTACACCTTC,CASSEQGTNGYTF
few,NA,TRBV12-3/TRBV12-4,TRBJ2-7,TGTGCCAGCAGTACCCTGGGGTACGAGCAGTACTTC,CASSTLGYEQYF
NA,NA,TRBV20-1,TRBJ2-7,TGCAGTGCTAGAGATCGATCTAGCCCCTACGAGCAGTACTTC,CSARDRSSPYEQYF
NA,NA,TRBV20-1,TRBJ1-1,TGCAGTGCTAGAGCGATAAGGGGCACTGAAGCTTTCTTT,CSARAIRGTEAFF
few,TRBD2,TRBV11-2,TRBJ2-5,TGTGCCAGCAGCTCCCGGGGGGGGACCCAGTACTTC,CASSSRGGTQYF
few,NA,TRBV3-1,TRBJ1-1,TGTGCCAGTTCTGACAGGTTCGCCTTCGAAGCTTTCTTT,CASSDRFAFEAFF
few,TRBD2,TRBV15,TRBJ2-5,TGTGCCACCAGCAGCTTAAGACTAGCCCAAGAGACCCAGTACTTC,CATSSLRLAQETQYF
many,NA,TRBV12-3/TRBV12-4,TRBJ2-5,TGTGCCAGCAGTTTTGACCCAGGTCGAGAGACCCAGTACTTC,CASSFDPGRETQYF
NA,NA,TRBV20-1,TRBJ2-7,TGCAGTGCTAGAGATCGCAAGAGCTACGAGCAGTACTTC,CSARDRKSYEQYF
many,NA,TRBV3-1,TRBJ1-1,TGTGCCAGCAGCCAAGATCACGGTACCCCCACTGAAGCTTTCTTT,CASSQDHGTPTEAFF
few,TRBD1,TRBV20-1,TRBJ2-1,TGCAGTGCTAGGCAGGACAGGGGGTCACTAGAGCAGTTCTTC,CSARQDRGSLEQFF
NA,NA,TRBV6-1,TRBJ1-4,TGTGCCAGCAGTACGGACGGGACTAATGAAAAACTGTTTTTT,CASSTDGTNEKLFF
NA,NA,TRBV12-3/TRBV12-4,TRBJ2-7,TGTGCCAGCAGTTCTCCCAGGACCTACGAGCAGTACTTC,CASSSPRTYEQYF
many,NA,TRBV2,TRBJ1-1,TGTGCCAGCAGGCGACTCAGTGGAATTTCGGGGATCACTGAAGCTTTCTTT,CASRRLSGISGITEAFF
NA,TRBD2,TRBV20-1,TRBJ2-5,TGCAGTGCTAGAGCCCCAACCGCGGGGGAACGTGCGACCCAGTACTTC,CSARAPTAGERATQYF
few,NA,TRBV11-2,TRBJ1-1,TGTGCCAGCAGCTTAGCGGCCATCTACACTGAAGCTTTCTTT,CASSLAAIYTEAFF
NA,NA,TRBV6-5,TRBJ1-5,TGTGCCAGCAGTTCCGTGGGTCAGCCCCAGCATTTT,CASSSVGQPQHF
NA,NA,TRBV6-2/TRBV6-3,TRBJ2-5,TGTGCCAGCAGTCGACCATTCCAAGAGACCCAGTACTTC,CASSRPFQETQYF
few,NA,TRBV20-1,TRBJ1-5,TGCAGTGCTAGAGTCCTTGGCAGGGATCAGCCCCAGCATTTT,CSARVLGRDQPQHF
NA,NA,TRBV12-3/TRBV12-4,TRBJ1-2,TGTGCCAGCAGTTTGTGGGGCGACAGTGTCAGAAACTATGGCTACACCTTC,CASSLWGDSVRNYGYTF
few,TRBD2,TRBV20-1,TRBJ2-5,TGCAGTGCTAGACCCGGGACTAGGGAGACCCAGTACTTC,CSARPGTRETQYF